This passage covers 30 T cell receptor beta chains from one sample sequenced in a study of shared clonotypes between healthy human individuals. This table comes from immunoSEQ multiplex PCR, and its TCRdb copy is limited to in-frame clones, with some not included. The profile shows about 650,000 clones, 95% to 96% of them singletons. As defined, naive CD8 cells were CD45RO-negative and positively selected for CCR7, with terminally differentiated effector memory CD45RA+ cells excluded. Source material: naive CD8+ T cells sorted from blood. These receptors all come from a woman younger than 45 in good health.

The V call is TRBV7-9, the J call TRBJ2-1, with no clear D. CDR1 is SEHNR, CDR2 FQNEAQ, per germline (reference sequence). V gave up 5 bases and J gave up 2 bases, with 16 bases separating them. The CDR3 runs to 16 residues. This CDR3 is CASSGSFGGTYNEQFF. The CDR3 nucleotides read TGTGCCAGCAGCGGAAGTTTCGGCGGTACCTACAATGAGCAGTTCTTC.

This chain connects TRBV5-1 to TRBJ2-7; tentatively, D is TRBD2 (5 bases). V dropped 2 bases and J dropped 0 bases, with 6 bases sitting between them. CDR1 is SGHRS, CDR2 YFSETQ, per germline. The CDR3 has 13 residues. The CDR3: CASSFRDSYEQYF. CDR3 in DNA: TGCGCCAGCAGCTTCCGGGACTCCTACGAGCAGTACTTC.

Concerning this clone: Germline and junction disagree at one end, which may indicate a read error. This chain uses TRBV7-9 with TRBJ2-1, with 8 bases aligning to TRBD1. This CDR3 has 15 amino acids. Germline V lookup: CDR1 SEHNR, CDR2 FQNEAQ (reference sequence). CDR3 in amino acids: CASSHDRGLYNERFF. CDR3 DNA sequence: TGTGCCAGCAGCCACGACAGGGGTTTATACAATGAGCGGTTCTTC. Supplemented by reference TRBV7-9 and TRBJ2-1, the full variable domain reads DTGVSQNPRHKITKRGQNVTFRCDPISEHNRLYWYRQTLGQGPEFLTYFQNEAQLEKSRLLSDRFSAERPKGSFSTLEIQRTEQGDSAMYLCASSHDRGLYNERFFGPGTRLTVL.

The genes are TRBV15 and TRBJ2-2; D tentatively fits TRBD1 or TRBD2 (5 bases each). Germline V CDR1 and CDR2: LNHNV, YYDKDF (reference sequence). The germline V and J ends were trimmed by 9 bases and 9 bases, with 11 bases remaining between them. This CDR3 region has 11 residues. CDR3 loop: CATGRGRELFF. CDR3 nucleotides: TGTGCCACTGGCCGGGGCCGGGAGCTGTTTTTT.

This chain connects TRBV4-2 to TRBJ2-7, with D possibly TRBD1 on 5 matching bases. The CDR3 runs 16 residues. Germline CDR1 reads LGHNA; CDR2 reads YNFKEQ. The V end lost 0 bases, the J end lost 2 bases, and 14 bases lay between the germline ends. The CDR3 protein is CASSQDSQGTTYEQYF. In DNA form, the CDR3 reads TGTGCCAGCAGCCAAGATTCGCAGGGCACAACCTACGAGCAGTACTTC.

This chain uses TRBV7-2 with TRBJ1-1; D call uncertain. Looked up from germline, CDR1 is SGHTA and CDR2 is FQGNSA. The CDR3 contains 15 residues. The ends were cut back, 0 bases at V and 6 bases at J, with 14 bases in the middle. The CDR3 here is CASSLAKGGWAEAFF. The CDR3 region has the DNA TGTGCCAGCAGCTTAGCGAAGGGCGGGTGGGCTGAAGCTTTCTTT.

This clone was recorded only once. In the same sample, other DNA sequences code for this CDR3. This chain connects TRBV13 to TRBJ2-7, with 10 bases that match TRBD2. J was trimmed by 0 bases and V by 5 bases; bases with no gene match: 7. CDR3 length: 16 amino acids. CDR1 and CDR2 from the germline V gene are PRHDT and FYEKMQ (reference sequence). CDR3 region: CASSPGLAESSYEQYF. Here the CDR3 DNA reads TGTGCCAGCAGCCCTGGACTAGCGGAAAGCTCCTACGAGCAGTACTTC. The full variable domain, its missing parts supplied by reference TRBV13 and TRBJ2-7, is AAGVIQSPRHLIKEKRETATLKCYPIPRHDTVYWYQQGPGQDPQFLISFYEKMQSDKGSIPDRFSAQQFSDYHSELNMSSLELGDSALYFCASSPGLAESSYEQYFGPGTRLTVT.

V gene TRBV6-5 combines with J gene TRBJ2-7; no clear D. The CDR3 totals 14 residues. Germline CDR1 MNHEY, CDR2 SVGAGI. V was cut by 0 bases and J by 0 bases, with 6 bases left in between. The CDR3 region has the DNA TGTGCCAGCAGTTACTCGGCTTACTCCTACGAGCAGTACTTC. It is translated as CASSYSAYSYEQYF.

The genes are TRBV9 and TRBJ2-2; D gene ambiguous. Trimming left V 3 bases short and J 5 bases short, with 14 bases between. CDR1 and CDR2 from the germline V gene are SGDLS and YYNGEE. The CDR3 is 15 amino acids. The CDR3 coding sequence is TGTGCCAGCAGCGAGGGTGTCCCAGTTACCGGGGAGCTGTTTTTT. It is translated as CASSEGVPVTGELFF.

This sequence joins TRBV7-9 and TRBJ2-7; 8 nucleotides agree with TRBD1. Trimming cost V 4 bases and J 5 bases; bases outside gene matches: 7. The CDR3 totals 14 residues. Germline V gene lookup returns CDR1 SEHNR and CDR2 FQNEAQ (reference sequence). The DNA for the CDR3 is TGTGCCAGCAGCTCGGACAGGGTAATCAACGAGCAGTACTTC. This gives the protein CASSSDRVINEQYF.

The chain joins TRBV29-1 to TRBJ2-2; D is undetermined. This CDR3 has 15 residues. Per the germline V gene, CDR1 is SQVTM and CDR2 is ANQGSEA. V lost 3 bases and J 0 bases, leaving 11 bases between the germline ends. In DNA form, the CDR3 reads TGCAGCGTTGACCTAGGACGTTCGAACACCGGGGAGCTGTTTTTT. This codes for CSVDLGRSNTGELFF.

J is TRBJ1-2 and V is TRBV7-9; TRBD1 agrees at 8 bases. The trim removed 3 bases at V and 5 bases at J, leaving 5 bases unmatched. CDR1 is SEHNR and CDR2 is FQNEAQ in the germline V gene (reference sequence). This CDR3 contains 14 residues. The CDR3 region has the DNA TGTGCCAGCAGCTTGGACAGGGACCCTTATGGCTACACCTTC. This encodes CASSLDRDPYGYTF.

This clone has only one observation. The chain combines TRBV29-1 with TRBJ2-2; D unclear. V was shortened by 3 bases and J by 6 bases, with 11 bases between the two germline ends. Germline CDR1 is SQVTM and CDR2 is ANQGSEA. This CDR3 is 13 amino acids long. The CDR3 reads CSVEAAKPGELFF. In nucleotides, the CDR3 is TGCAGCGTTGAGGCGGCGAAACCCGGGGAGCTGTTTTTT.

The gene calls are TRBV19 and TRBJ1-5; D call uncertain. There are 12 residues in the CDR3. Germline V gene lookup returns CDR1 LNHDA and CDR2 SQIVND (reference sequence). V dropped 5 bases and J dropped 4 bases, with 6 bases sitting between them. Here the CDR3 reads CASSYGNQPQHF. CDR3 in DNA: TGTGCCAGTAGTTACGGAAATCAGCCCCAGCATTTT. The whole variable domain, remainder taken from reference TRBV19 and TRBJ1-5, is DGGITQSPKYLFRKEGQNVTLSCEQNLNHDAMYWYRQDPGQGLRLIYYSQIVNDFQKGDIAEGYSVSREKKESFPLTVTSAQKNPTAFYLCASSYGNQPQHFGDGTRLSIL.

CDR3 in DNA: TGTGCCAGCAGCTTCAACAGGGAATCCTACGAGCAGTACTTC. Translated, it gives CASSFNRESYEQYF. The chain joins TRBV5-6 to TRBJ2-5, with a possible D match to TRBD1 (6 bases). The J call may be in error: the DNA end matches TRBJ2-7 better. CDR1 is SGHDT and CDR2 is YYEEEE in the germline V gene. CDR3 length equals 14 residues.

The rearrangement links TRBV5-6 to TRBJ2-7, with 12 bases lining up with TRBD2. The CDR3 has 16 amino acids. Germline CDR1 SGHDT, CDR2 YYEEEE. V lost 3 bases to trimming and J lost 0 bases; unmatched junction nucleotides: 4. The CDR3 nucleotides read TGTGCCAGCAGCTGGACTAGCGGGATAAGCTCCTACGAGCAGTACTTC. Its translation: CASSWTSGISSYEQYF.

This clone was observed once. This chain uses TRBV7-9 with TRBJ1-5; 7 positions match TRBD1. Germline V gives CDR1 SEHNR, CDR2 FQNEAQ (reference sequence). J gave up 7 bases and V 5 bases, and 8 bases lay outside the gene matches. The CDR3 is made up of 14 amino acids. The CDR3 nucleotides read TGTGCCAGCAGCCCAGTACAGGGGATCCAGCCCCAGCATTTT. It translates to CASSPVQGIQPQHF.

This clone was seen just once. The V call is TRBV4-2, the J call TRBJ2-2; TRBD2 matches 12 bases. Germline V gene lookup returns CDR1 LGHNA and CDR2 YNFKEQ. The CDR3 loop spans 19 amino acids. Trimming took 1 base from V and 7 from J; bases not matched to a gene: 13. The CDR3 loop is CASSQVDLAGGPVDGELFF. In DNA, the CDR3 is TGTGCCAGCAGCCAAGTCGATCTAGCGGGAGGGCCTGTAGACGGGGAGCTGTTTTTT.

V usage is TRBV2 and J usage is TRBJ1-3; D call uncertain. There are 17 residues in the CDR3. Trimming took off 1 base at V and 0 bases at J, with 13 bases between the two ends. Germline V gene data show CDR1 as SNHLY and CDR2 as FYNNEI. DNA of the CDR3: TGTGCCAGCAGTGAAGTTTTAGGCCCAGGCTCTGGAAACACCATATATTTT. Protein: CASSEVLGPGSGNTIYF.

This chain links TRBV4-1 with TRBJ1-5; unclear D gene. The CDR3 consists of 14 residues. Germline CDR1 and CDR2: MGHRA and YSYEKL. V shed 2 bases and J shed 4 bases, with 9 bases lying between them. The chain's CDR3 is CASSQRALNQPQHF. The CDR3 nucleotides are TGCGCCAGCAGCCAACGGGCCCTAAATCAGCCCCAGCATTTT.

The chain links TRBV6-6 to TRBJ2-7, with 9 bases lining up with TRBD1. CDR3 length equals 14 residues. Germline assignment: CDR1 MNHNY and CDR2 SVGAGI (reference sequence). V dropped 6 bases and J dropped 5; count of bases not matched to a gene: 8. The CDR3 DNA is TGTGCCAGCAGCCCCCGGGACAGGGTGGACGAGCAGTACTTC. Translation gives CASSPRDRVDEQYF.

This chain joins TRBV27 and TRBJ1-5; no clear D gene. This CDR3 comprises 15 residues. Deletions cut 2 bases from V and 0 bases from J, with 8 bases between. CDR1 is MNHEY, CDR2 SMNVEV, per germline (reference sequence). DNA for the CDR3: TGTGCCAGCAGTTTAATAGGGAGTAGCAATCAGCCCCAGCATTTT. Translated, it gives CASSLIGSSNQPQHF.

This chain connects TRBV6-7 to TRBJ2-1, with 10 bases fitting TRBD2. TRBV6-7 is an open reading frame whose function is uncertain. V lost 1 base to trimming and J lost 4 bases; unmatched junction nucleotides: 7. This CDR3 has 17 amino acids. Here the CDR3 reads CASSYFITSGIYNEQFF. The DNA for the CDR3 is TGTGCCAGCAGTTACTTCATTACTAGCGGGATATACAATGAGCAGTTCTTC.

A single count supports this clone. The chain is built from TRBV7-9 and TRBJ2-7, with 8 bases that match TRBD1. Germline CDR1 and CDR2: SEHNR and FQNEAQ (reference sequence). With 1 base clipped from V and 4 bases from J, the junction kept 9 bases outside the gene matches. The CDR3 covers 16 residues. CDR3 coding DNA: TGTGCCAGCAGCTTAGATTACGGACAGGGCTCTTACGAGCAGTACTTC. Protein product: CASSLDYGQGSYEQYF.

This clone appeared a few times. As DNA, the CDR3 is TGCGCCAGCGAGGAACTGTTTTTT. Its translation is CASEELFF. V is TRBV10-1 and J is TRBJ1-4; D is undetermined. Trimming pared 8 bases from V and 12 bases from J, leaving 4 bases between. This CDR3 spans 8 amino acids. Germline CDR1 and CDR2: WNHNN and SYGVQD (reference sequence).

This chain joins TRBV9 and TRBJ2-2; D is tentatively TRBD1 or TRBD2 (5 bases each). The CDR3 contains 17 residues. The germline V gene has CDR1 SGDLS and CDR2 YYNGEE. The germline V and J ends were trimmed by 0 bases and 3 bases, with 15 bases remaining between them. CDR3 sequence: CASSVGGPGSYTGELFF. The CDR3 bases are TGTGCCAGCAGCGTAGGGGGCCCGGGGAGTTACACCGGGGAGCTGTTTTTT.

The CDR3 region is CAWERTDTQYF. In nucleotides, the CDR3 is TGTGCCTGGGAAAGAACAGATACGCAGTATTTT. The chain couples TRBV30 to TRBJ2-3, with D uncertain. Looked up from germline, CDR1 is GTSNPN and CDR2 is SVGIG (reference sequence). V gave up 5 bases and J gave up 3 bases, with 6 bases separating them. This CDR3 has 11 amino acids.

The CDR3 here is CASRLRGQYPGQGADGYTF. The CDR3 nucleotides read TGCGCCAGCAGGCTAAGGGGCCAGTATCCGGGACAGGGGGCGGACGGCTACACCTTC. The V and J genes are TRBV4-1 and TRBJ1-2, with 12 bases fitting TRBD1. The V and J ends lost 6 bases and 8 bases, in that order; junction bases with no gene match: 22. Germline lookup yields CDR1 MGHRA and CDR2 YSYEKL. The CDR3 has 19 residues.

The gene calls are TRBV7-6 and TRBJ2-2; D possibly corresponds to TRBD2 (6 bases). V shed 3 bases and J shed 6 bases, with 11 bases lying between them. CDR3 size: 14 residues. Germline-derived CDR1 and CDR2 are SGHVS and FNYEAQ. The CDR3 region is CASSLTLASGELFF. CDR3 nucleotide sequence: TGTGCCAGCAGCTTGACACTAGCTTCCGGGGAGCTGTTTTTT.

This clone was observed a few times. Other DNA sequences in this sample translate to the same CDR3. V and J are TRBV5-4 and TRBJ2-5; D is undetermined. V lost 0 bases and J lost 5, with 8 bases in between. The CDR3 extends over 13 amino acids. Germline assignment: CDR1 SGHNT and CDR2 YYREEE (reference sequence). This CDR3 is CASSLAEAETQYF. DNA of the CDR3: TGTGCCAGCAGCTTGGCCGAGGCGGAGACCCAGTACTTC.